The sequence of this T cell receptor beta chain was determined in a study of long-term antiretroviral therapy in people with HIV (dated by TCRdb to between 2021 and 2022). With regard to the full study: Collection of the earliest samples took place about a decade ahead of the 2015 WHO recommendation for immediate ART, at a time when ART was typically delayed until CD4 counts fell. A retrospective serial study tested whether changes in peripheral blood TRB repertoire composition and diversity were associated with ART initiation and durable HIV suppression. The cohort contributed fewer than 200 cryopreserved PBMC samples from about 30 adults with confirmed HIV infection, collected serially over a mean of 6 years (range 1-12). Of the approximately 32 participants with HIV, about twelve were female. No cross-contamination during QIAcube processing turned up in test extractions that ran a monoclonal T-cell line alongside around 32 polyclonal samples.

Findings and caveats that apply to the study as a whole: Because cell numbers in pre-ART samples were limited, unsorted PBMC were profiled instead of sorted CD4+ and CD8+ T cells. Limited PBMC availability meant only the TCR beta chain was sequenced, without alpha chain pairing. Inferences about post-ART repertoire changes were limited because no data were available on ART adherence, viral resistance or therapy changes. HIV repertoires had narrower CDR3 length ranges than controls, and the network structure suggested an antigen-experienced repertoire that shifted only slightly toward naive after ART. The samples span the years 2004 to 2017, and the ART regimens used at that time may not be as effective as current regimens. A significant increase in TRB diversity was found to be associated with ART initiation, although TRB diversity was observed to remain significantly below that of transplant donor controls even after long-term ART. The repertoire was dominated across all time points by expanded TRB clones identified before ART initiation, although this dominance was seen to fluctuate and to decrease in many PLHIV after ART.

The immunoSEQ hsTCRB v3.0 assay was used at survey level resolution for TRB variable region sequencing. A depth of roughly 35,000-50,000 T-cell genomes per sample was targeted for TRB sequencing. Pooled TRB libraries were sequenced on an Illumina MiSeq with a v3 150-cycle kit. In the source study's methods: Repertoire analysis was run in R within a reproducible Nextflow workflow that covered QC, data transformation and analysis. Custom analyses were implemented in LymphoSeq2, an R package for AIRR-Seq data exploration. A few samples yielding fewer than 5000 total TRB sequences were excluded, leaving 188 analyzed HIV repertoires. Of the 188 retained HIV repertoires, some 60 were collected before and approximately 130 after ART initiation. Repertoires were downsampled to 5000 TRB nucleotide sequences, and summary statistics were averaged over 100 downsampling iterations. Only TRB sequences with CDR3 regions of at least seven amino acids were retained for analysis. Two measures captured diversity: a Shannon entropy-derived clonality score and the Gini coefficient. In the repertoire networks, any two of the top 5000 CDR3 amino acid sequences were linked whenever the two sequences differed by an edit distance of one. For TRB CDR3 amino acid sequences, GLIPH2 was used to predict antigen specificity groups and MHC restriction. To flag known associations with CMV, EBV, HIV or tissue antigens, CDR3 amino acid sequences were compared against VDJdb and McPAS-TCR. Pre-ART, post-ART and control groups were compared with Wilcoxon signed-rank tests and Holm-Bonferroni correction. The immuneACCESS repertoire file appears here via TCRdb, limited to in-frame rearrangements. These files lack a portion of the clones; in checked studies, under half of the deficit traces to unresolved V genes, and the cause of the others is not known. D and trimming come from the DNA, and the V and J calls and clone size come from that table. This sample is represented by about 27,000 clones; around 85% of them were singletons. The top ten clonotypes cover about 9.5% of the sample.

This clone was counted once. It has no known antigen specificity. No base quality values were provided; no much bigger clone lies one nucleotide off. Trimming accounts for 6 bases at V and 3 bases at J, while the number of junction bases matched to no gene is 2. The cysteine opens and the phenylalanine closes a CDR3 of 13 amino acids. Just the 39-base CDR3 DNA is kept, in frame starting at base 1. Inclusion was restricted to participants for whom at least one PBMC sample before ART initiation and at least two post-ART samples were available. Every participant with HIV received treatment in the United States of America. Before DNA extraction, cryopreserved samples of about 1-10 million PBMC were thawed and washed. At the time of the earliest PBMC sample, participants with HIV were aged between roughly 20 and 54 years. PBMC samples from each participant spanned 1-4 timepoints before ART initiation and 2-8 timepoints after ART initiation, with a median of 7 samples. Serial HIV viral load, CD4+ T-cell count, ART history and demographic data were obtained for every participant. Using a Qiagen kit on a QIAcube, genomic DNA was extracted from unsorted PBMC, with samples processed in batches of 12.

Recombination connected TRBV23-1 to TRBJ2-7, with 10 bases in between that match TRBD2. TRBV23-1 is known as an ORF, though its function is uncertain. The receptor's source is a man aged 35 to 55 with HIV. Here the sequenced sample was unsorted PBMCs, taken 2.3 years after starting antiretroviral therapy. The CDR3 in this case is CASRTSGVYEQYF. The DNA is TGCGCCAGCAGAACTAGCGGGGTCTACGAGCAGTACTTC.